This TCR beta chain was sequenced in a study of shared clonotypes between healthy human individuals. Study-wide background: The donors, two women and three men, were aged 18 to 49. The study, taken as a whole, reports: Blood was the sole source, and tissue repertoires probably differ. The donor pool, a small one, limited the genetic and exposure-history diversity represented.

Only in-frame clones appear in the TCRdb table, and some are missing; sequencing was by immunoSEQ multiplex PCR. The table has approximately 2.5 million clones, approximately 93% seen once. This clone was detected only a few times. Its antigen is unidentified. Looked up from germline, CDR1 is GTSNPN and CDR2 is SVGIG (reference sequence). This CDR3 spans 12 amino acids. Trimming pared 2 bases from V and 5 bases from J, leaving 9 bases between. The sample consisted of naive CD4+ T cells from PBMCs. The sample's subset: CD45RA+ positively selected. This chain uses TRBV30 with TRBJ1-1; D is undetermined. The receptor's source is a man in his late teens or twenties in good health. Some clones in this sample may be carry-over from other donors' samples. The CDR3, as DNA: TGTGCCTGGAGTCCCGCGGGGACTGAAGCTTTCTTT. It encodes CAWSPAGTEAFF.